The entry below describes one T cell receptor beta chain. The antigen is not known. These data originate in a study of shared clonotypes between healthy human individuals. The study, taken as a whole, reports: Depth of sequencing was expected to influence donor clonotype sharing.

Libraries were prepared by immunoSEQ multiplex PCR; TCRdb keeps only in-frame clonotypes and omits some of them. The sample carries roughly 2.5 million clones, roughly nine tenths recorded once. This clonotype originated in a man aged 18 to 29 in good health. Material: naive CD4+ T cells sorted from blood. Subset defined: CD45RA+ positively selected.

The CDR3 loop reads CASIGTGSYEQYF. DNA of the CDR3: TGTGCCAGTATTGGGACAGGCTCCTACGAGCAGTACTTC. The chain recombines TRBV19 with TRBJ2-7; TRBD1 aligns across 8 bases. Germline assignment: CDR1 LNHDA and CDR2 SQIVND (reference sequence). Trimming cost V 7 bases and J 0 bases; bases outside gene matches: 2. This CDR3 is built from 13 residues.